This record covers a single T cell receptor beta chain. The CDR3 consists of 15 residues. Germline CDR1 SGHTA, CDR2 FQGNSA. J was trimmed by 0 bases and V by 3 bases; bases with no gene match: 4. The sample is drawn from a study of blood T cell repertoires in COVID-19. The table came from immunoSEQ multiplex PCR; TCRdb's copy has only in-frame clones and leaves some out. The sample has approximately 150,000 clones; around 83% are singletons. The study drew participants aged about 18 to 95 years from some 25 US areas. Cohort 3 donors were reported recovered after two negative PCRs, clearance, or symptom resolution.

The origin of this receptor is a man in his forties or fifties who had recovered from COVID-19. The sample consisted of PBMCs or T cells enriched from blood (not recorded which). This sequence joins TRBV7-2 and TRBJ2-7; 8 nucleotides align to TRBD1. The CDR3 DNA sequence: TGTGCCAGCAGCTTCGGACAGGGACGCTCCTACGAGCAGTACTTC. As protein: CASSFGQGRSYEQYF.